This TCR beta chain was obtained from a study of graft-versus-host responses after intestinal transplantation. Background on the study: Transplantation in recipients was multivisceral, liver-intestinal, or isolated intestinal. Following induction with anti-thymocyte globulin, all recipients were given tacrolimus and steroids for three to four years.

Points on this clone: Its specificity is unknown. Different DNA sequences within this sample yield the same CDR3.

Profiled with immunoSEQ multiplex PCR; TCRdb holds only in-frame clones, not every one. The sample comprises about 120,000 clones, about 95% of which are singletons, and roughly 3% rests with the top ten. Per the germline V gene, CDR1 is MGHRA and CDR2 is YSYEKL. V was cut by 1 base and J by 5 bases, with 17 bases left in between. This CDR3 is 16 amino acids long. The rearrangement joins TRBV4-1 to TRBJ1-2; possibly TRBD1 for D (5 bases). The input for sequencing was unstimulated CD8+ T cells sorted from spleen or lymph node cells, taken before intestinal transplant. This TCR came from a human donor who received an intestinal transplant. Here the CDR3 DNA reads TGCGCCAGCAGCCAAGGGGGCACTAGGTTAGGGTATGGCTACACCTTC. It translates to CASSQGGTRLGYGYTF.